What follows are 28 T cell receptor beta chains derived from one specimen sequenced in a study of CD8 T cells in Susac syndrome. The RNA input was roughly 0.45 to 1 ug, and it was reverse transcribed with random hexamers. TCRdb passed the immunoSEQ multiplex PCR reads through MiXCR, listing each CDR3 protein once. This table holds 75,000 or so distinct CDR3 sequences, 94% found once. The sequenced sample consisted of CD8+ T cells from PBMCs. Every receptor here comes from a human donor with Susac syndrome.

Turning to this clonotype: An end of the junction does not agree with germline; a read error may underlie this. The chain links TRBV13 to TRBJ1-2; D is undetermined. The CDR3 extends over 12 amino acids. The germline V gene encodes CDR1 PRHDT and CDR2 FYEKMQ (reference sequence). CDR3 DNA sequence: TGTGCCAGCGGCTTGGAACGGAGGGGCTACACCTTC. It codes for CASGLERRGYTF.

The V call is TRBV12-5, the J call TRBJ2-7, with D possibly TRBD2 on 6 matching bases. CDR1 and CDR2 (germline): LGHNT, FRNRAP. CDR3 length: 14 amino acids. The ends were cut back, 0 bases at V and 4 bases at J, with 10 bases in the middle. The CDR3 bases are TGTGCTAGTGGTTTGGTAAGGGAGGATTACGAGCAGTACTTC. Translating it yields CASGLVREDYEQYF.

The J gene is TRBJ2-3, the V gene TRBV7-9; 11 bases fit TRBD2. The CDR3 covers 15 residues. Germline lookup yields CDR1 SEHNR and CDR2 FQNEAQ (reference sequence). J lost 6 bases, V lost 0 bases, and 2 bases had no gene match. The DNA for the CDR3 is TGTGCCAGCAGCTTAGCACTAGCGGGAGAGGATACGCAGTATTTT. This codes for CASSLALAGEDTQYF.

This clonotype is a singleton in its sample. This sequence joins TRBV27 and TRBJ2-7; no clear D. Germline assignment: CDR1 MNHEY and CDR2 SMNVEV (reference sequence). The CDR3 runs 14 residues. With 0 bases removed from V and 2 bases from J, the gap between germline ends came to 8 bases. The CDR3 sequence: CASSLSDGPYEQYF. The CDR3 bases are TGTGCCAGCAGTTTATCGGACGGGCCCTACGAGCAGTACTTC.

This clonotype was observed once. V and J are TRBV4-3 and TRBJ2-1; 8 positions agree with TRBD2. The ends lost 0 bases at V and 4 bases at J; junction bases unmatched: 8. This CDR3 comprises 17 residues. Germline V gene lookup returns CDR1 LGHNA and CDR2 YSLEER. The CDR3 DNA sequence: TGCGCCAGCAGCCAAGATCCCGCGGGAGGACTTTACAATGAGCAGTTCTTC. Its protein is CASSQDPAGGLYNEQFF.

The rearrangement uses TRBV14 and TRBJ2-3; D gene ambiguous. Germline assignment: CDR1 SGHDN and CDR2 FVKESK. Trimming removed 0 bases at V and 4 bases at J, with 5 bases between. This CDR3 region has 13 residues. The CDR3, as DNA: TGTGCCAGCAGCCAAGAAGGCCCAGATACGCAGTATTTT. It is translated as CASSQEGPDTQYF.

The chain employs TRBV18 and TRBJ1-5, with 7 positions matching TRBD1. CDR1 is KGHSH and CDR2 is LQKENI in the germline V gene. The V gene end was trimmed by 3 bases and the J gene end by 0 bases; junction bases not matched to a gene: 11. The CDR3 totals 18 residues. CDR3 in amino acids: CASSPSPGTALSNQPQHF. CDR3 sequence (DNA): TGTGCCAGCTCACCCTCTCCCGGGACAGCCCTTAGCAATCAGCCCCAGCATTTT.

The rearrangement joins TRBV3-1 to TRBJ2-3, with D perhaps being TRBD1 or TRBD2 (5 bases each). Germline-derived CDR1 and CDR2 are LGHDT and YNNKEL (reference sequence). Trimming cost V 1 base and J 9 bases, with 14 bases left between them. This CDR3 has 14 residues. DNA for the CDR3: TGTGCCAGCAGCCAAGCGGAGGAAGGGGTGACGCAGTATTTT. This codes for CASSQAEEGVTQYF.

The J gene is TRBJ2-5, the V gene TRBV19; D could derive from TRBD1 or TRBD2 (5 bases each). The germline V gene has CDR1 LNHDA and CDR2 SQIVND (reference sequence). The CDR3 extends over 17 amino acids. Trimming left V 3 bases short and J 5 bases short, with 22 bases between. CDR3 DNA: TGTGCCAGTAGTATCGATCGGGGACGCGGTGGCTGGGAGACCCAGTACTTC. The encoded protein is CASSIDRGRGGWETQYF.

V gene TRBV13 combines with J gene TRBJ2-5; 7 nucleotides line up with TRBD2. The J segment lost 4 bases and the V segment lost 3 bases, leaving 2 bases of the junction unmatched. The CDR3 consists of 13 residues. Germline CDR1 reads PRHDT; CDR2 reads FYEKMQ (reference sequence). The CDR3 coding sequence is TGTGCCAGCAGCTTCGGACTAGGAGAGACCCAGTACTTC. Amino acid sequence: CASSFGLGETQYF.

CDR3 nucleotide sequence: TGTGCCAGCAGCCAAGCGGGGAGGGGACTGTACGAGCAGTACTTC. Its protein is CASSQAGRGLYEQYF. The rearrangement joins TRBV7-2 to TRBJ2-7; TRBD2 matches at 7 bases. CDR1 and CDR2 (germline): SGHTA, FQGNSA. The CDR3 is made up of 15 amino acids. The V gene end was trimmed by 5 bases and the J gene end by 4 bases; junction bases not matched to a gene: 11.

The chain has TRBV5-4 and TRBJ2-7; TRBD2 agrees at 8 bases. Germline values: CDR1 SGHNT, CDR2 YYREEE (reference sequence). The length of the CDR3 is 14 residues. With 3 bases clipped from V and 2 bases from J, the junction kept 4 bases outside the gene matches. Here the CDR3 DNA reads TGTGCCAGCAGCTATGCGGGACTAGCCTACGAGCAGTACTTC. Its protein is CASSYAGLAYEQYF.

This sequence joins TRBV7-9 and TRBJ1-5; the D is unclear. CDR1 is SEHNR, CDR2 FQNEAQ, per germline (reference sequence). The CDR3 is 12 amino acids. V was pared by 5 bases and J by 9 bases, with 11 bases between. The CDR3 is CASSLGPRPQHF. CDR3 sequence (DNA): TGTGCCAGCAGCCTCGGCCCTCGGCCCCAGCATTTT.

The V call is TRBV14, the J call TRBJ2-1, with D perhaps given as TRBD1 or TRBD2 (5 bases each). CDR1 SGHDN and CDR2 FVKESK come from the germline V gene. The germline V and J ends were trimmed by 0 bases and 4 bases, with 16 bases remaining between them. CDR3 size: 17 residues. The CDR3 nucleotides are TGTGCCAGCAGCCAAGATTCGGCCCTGTGGGGGTACAATGAGCAGTTCTTC. Translation: CASSQDSALWGYNEQFF. The variable domain in full, with the rest retrieved from reference TRBV14 and TRBJ2-1, is EAGVTQFPSHSVIEKGQTVTLRCDPISGHDNLYWYRRVMGKEIKFLLHFVKESKQDESGMPNNRFLAERTGGTYSTLKVQPAELEDSGVYFCASSQDSALWGYNEQFFGPGTRLTVL.

The J gene is TRBJ1-2, the V gene TRBV3-1; maybe TRBD1 (6 bases). This CDR3 contains 13 residues. Germline V gene lookup returns CDR1 LGHDT and CDR2 YNNKEL (reference sequence). V lost 3 bases and J lost 1, with 6 bases in between. CDR3 DNA: TGTGCCAGCAGCCACAGGGGTAACTATGGCTACACCTTC. Translating gives CASSHRGNYGYTF.

The chain has TRBV28 and TRBJ1-2; possibly TRBD1 for D (5 bases). The CDR3 runs to 16 residues. Trimming stripped 6 bases from V and 0 bases from J, with 17 bases between. Germline V CDR1 and CDR2: MDHEN, SYDVKM. The DNA for the CDR3 is TGTGCCAGCAGAGACCCAGGGATCGGGGCTAACTATGGCTACACCTTC. This gives the protein CASRDPGIGANYGYTF.

This CDR3 is CASSLRGLSQPQHF. CDR3 DNA: TGTGCCAGCAGTTTAAGAGGGCTGAGTCAGCCCCAGCATTTT. The gene calls are TRBV27 and TRBJ1-5; D is unclear. There are 14 residues in the CDR3. V was trimmed by 2 bases and J by 6 bases, leaving 11 bases between them. Per the germline V gene, CDR1 is MNHEY and CDR2 is SMNVEV (reference sequence).

V gene TRBV28 combines with J gene TRBJ2-6; 9 nucleotides match TRBD1. Germline-derived CDR1 and CDR2 are MDHEN and SYDVKM. The V gene end was trimmed by 9 bases and the J gene end by 9 bases; junction bases not matched to a gene: 6. The length of the CDR3 is 13 residues. CDR3 sequence reads: CASDPGQGNVLTF. CDR3 bases: TGTGCCAGTGATCCGGGACAGGGCAACGTCCTGACTTTC.

This chain connects TRBV27 to TRBJ1-1; D gene unclear. Germline values: CDR1 MNHEY, CDR2 SMNVEV (reference sequence). V was trimmed by 6 bases and J by 0 bases, leaving 8 bases between them. CDR3 length: 13 residues. The CDR3 reads CASSVYMNTEAFF. The DNA for the CDR3 is TGTGCCAGCAGCGTTTATATGAACACTGAAGCTTTCTTT.

The chain is built from TRBV20-1 and TRBJ2-5; no firm D call. Germline V gives CDR1 DFQATT, CDR2 SNEGSKA (reference sequence). CDR3 length: 14 amino acids. V lost 0 bases, J lost 2 bases, and 10 bases lay in between. In DNA, the CDR3 is TGCAGTGCTAGAGATTGGTCTAGTCAAGAGACCCAGTACTTC. Its protein is CSARDWSSQETQYF.

The genes are TRBV6-2 or TRBV6-3 and TRBJ2-5, with D possibly being TRBD1 (5 bases). There are 13 residues in the CDR3. In germline, CDR1 is MNHEY, CDR2 SVGEGT. Trimming shortened V by 2 bases and J by 4 bases, and 8 bases separated the two germline ends. The CDR3 loop is CASSYRGRETQYF. CDR3 nucleotide sequence: TGTGCCAGCAGTTACAGGGGCAGAGAGACCCAGTACTTC.

The chain links TRBV7-9 to TRBJ1-2; D is unclear. CDR1 is SEHNR and CDR2 is FQNEAQ in the germline V gene (reference sequence). The V gene lost 6 bases and the J gene lost 8 bases, with 25 bases spanning the gap. This CDR3 contains 16 residues. The CDR3: CASSASGDTTMGGYTF. The CDR3 nucleotides are TGTGCCAGCAGTGCCTCCGGGGATACGACCATGGGGGGCTACACCTTC.

The chain is built from TRBV18 and TRBJ2-7; D call uncertain. In germline, CDR1 is KGHSH, CDR2 LQKENI. V was shortened by 3 bases and J by 4 bases, with 19 bases between the two germline ends. The CDR3 length is 16 residues. The CDR3 region is CASSPVGLEGYYEQYF. The CDR3 DNA reads as TGTGCCAGCTCACCTGTGGGCCTTGAAGGATATTACGAGCAGTACTTC.

The chain carries TRBV24-1 and TRBJ2-5; no definite D call. V lost 3 bases to trimming and J lost 0 bases, with 10 bases between them. The length of the CDR3 is 15 residues. CDR1 and CDR2 (germline): KGHDR, SFDVKD. The CDR3 sequence: CATSDGPSYQETQYF. Written as DNA, the CDR3 is TGTGCCACCAGTGATGGGCCTTCGTACCAAGAGACCCAGTACTTC.

This chain links TRBV20-1 with TRBJ2-2; D is ambiguous. V was shortened by 6 bases and J by 3 bases, with 5 bases between the two germline ends. The CDR3 has 11 amino acids. Germline CDR1 reads DFQATT; CDR2 reads SNEGSKA (reference sequence). CDR3 residues: CSAFYTGELFF. The CDR3 bases are TGCAGTGCATTCTACACCGGGGAGCTGTTTTTT.

This clonotype was found once. The rearrangement joins TRBV27 to TRBJ2-1, with unresolved D. The germline CDR1 and CDR2 sequences are MNHEY and SMNVEV (reference sequence). V was shortened by 5 bases and J by 1 base, with 3 bases between the two germline ends. CDR3 size: 12 residues. DNA of the CDR3: TGTGCCAGCAGTACTTCCTACAATGAGCAGTTCTTC. It specifies CASSTSYNEQFF.

This clonotype was recorded once. The V gene is TRBV7-8, the J gene TRBJ2-7, with a tentative D call TRBD1 (6 bases). Germline CDR1 SGHVS, CDR2 FQNEAQ. The V end was cut by 4 bases, the J end by 3 bases, with 13 bases between. CDR3 length: 14 residues. The CDR3 here is CASSSSDSYYEQYF. CDR3 DNA sequence: TGTGCCAGCAGCTCATCGGACAGCTACTACGAGCAGTACTTC.

The chain joins TRBV3-1 to TRBJ1-1; no definite D call. The CDR3 runs to 15 residues. Trimming shortened V by 0 bases and J by 4 bases, and 12 bases separated the two germline ends. Germline CDR1 and CDR2: LGHDT and YNNKEL (reference sequence). CDR3 DNA sequence: TGTGCCAGCAGCCAAGACTGGGGAGGTGGCACTGAAGCTTTCTTT. Amino acids: CASSQDWGGGTEAFF.